The 27 T cell receptor beta chains given below trace back to one sample, sequenced in a study of cytomegalovirus exposure and HLA in healthy donors. PCR primers comprised 60 Vbeta and 13 Jbeta primers. Clones were read by immunoSEQ multiplex PCR, and TCRdb kept only the in-frame ones, dropping some. Among 95,000 to 150,000 clones listed, 65% to 85% were seen once. The sample taken for sequencing was PBMCs. The receptors were sampled from a young man in good health and CMV-seropositive.

The chain joins TRBV7-9 to TRBJ2-5; D is perhaps TRBD2 (5 bases). Germline V gene lookup returns CDR1 SEHNR and CDR2 FQNEAQ (reference sequence). The V and J ends lost 3 bases and 5 bases respectively, with 19 bases between them. This CDR3 comprises 16 residues. The CDR3 reads CASSLMGIGERETQYF. DNA for the CDR3: TGTGCCAGCAGCTTGATGGGAATTGGGGAGCGGGAGACCCAGTACTTC.

This clone was picked up a small number of times. The V call is TRBV4-2, the J call TRBJ2-2; D is unresolved. CDR3 length: 17 amino acids. V gave up 1 base and J gave up 0 bases, with 12 bases separating them. CDR1 is LGHNA and CDR2 is YNFKEQ in the germline V gene. The DNA for the CDR3 is TGTGCCAGCAGCCAAGGCTCGGCCGGGTCGAACACCGGGGAGCTGTTTTTT. This codes for CASSQGSAGSNTGELFF.

The genes are TRBV6-5 and TRBJ2-5, with D maybe TRBD1 (5 bases). The J call is doubtful: the DNA matches TRBJ2-7 better. Germline CDR1 reads MNHEY; CDR2 reads SVGAGI. The CDR3 loop spans 15 amino acids. As DNA, the CDR3 is TGTGCCAGCAGTATAGGATCGACAGCAACCTACGAGCAGTACTTC. This translates into CASSIGSTATYEQYF.

V usage is TRBV30 and J usage is TRBJ1-6; D is uncertain. Trimming pared 5 bases from V and 7 bases from J, leaving 18 bases between. CDR1 is GTSNPN and CDR2 is SVGIG in the germline V gene (reference sequence). The CDR3 totals 15 residues. The CDR3 here is CAWSGDTTPNSPLHF. CDR3 bases: TGTGCCTGGTCCGGTGACACCACCCCCAATTCACCCCTCCACTTT. The whole variable domain, remainder taken from reference TRBV30 and TRBJ1-6, is SQTIHQWPATLVQPVGSPLSLECTVEGTSNPNLYWYRQAAGRGLQLLFYSVGIGQISSEVPQNLSASRPQDRQFILSSKKLLLSDSGFYLCAWSGDTTPNSPLHFGNGTRLTVT.

The chain employs TRBV7-9 and TRBJ2-1; 9 bases map to TRBD2. V dropped 3 bases and J dropped 3; count of bases not matched to a gene: 3. The V gene's germline CDR1 is SEHNR and CDR2 FQNEAQ (reference sequence). The CDR3 consists of 15 residues. This CDR3 reads CASSLDSGGYNEQFF. Written as DNA, the CDR3 is TGTGCCAGCAGCTTGGATAGCGGGGGCTACAATGAGCAGTTCTTC.

This clone was counted only a few times. V usage is TRBV7-9 and J usage is TRBJ1-4; tentatively, D is TRBD1 (6 bases). This CDR3 region has 15 residues. V shed 5 bases and J shed 7 bases, with 17 bases lying between them. From germline, CDR1 is SEHNR and CDR2 FQNEAQ (reference sequence). The CDR3 DNA is TGTGCCAGCAGCCACGAACAGGGCTTAAGTGAAAAACTGTTTTTT. Encoded protein: CASSHEQGLSEKLFF.

The chain employs TRBV19 and TRBJ1-5; 7 bases align to TRBD1. From germline, CDR1 is LNHDA and CDR2 SQIVND (reference sequence). The ends lost 6 bases at V and 5 bases at J; junction bases unmatched: 10. The CDR3 contains 15 residues. CDR3 nucleotides: TGTGCCAGTAGCAGCGGACAGGTCAATCATCAGCCCCAGCATTTT. It specifies CASSSGQVNHQPQHF.

CDR3 in DNA: TGTGCCAGCACCCGCAGGTCCAGGGGAAACACCATATATTTT. This sequence encodes CASTRRSRGNTIYF. The chain is built from TRBV11-2 and TRBJ1-3; D ambiguous. Germline V CDR1 and CDR2: SGHAT, FQNNGV. Trimming left V 7 bases short and J 4 bases short, with 14 bases between. The CDR3 covers 14 residues.

V is TRBV18 and J is TRBJ1-3; possibly TRBD1 for D (6 bases). The CDR3 has 15 residues. The germline gives CDR1 KGHSH, CDR2 LQKENI. The V and J ends lost 2 bases and 1 base respectively, with 9 bases between them. The CDR3 nucleotides are TGTGCCAGCTCACCAACAGGGACATCTGGAAACACCATATATTTT. Residues: CASSPTGTSGNTIYF.

As for this clone: The likely explanation is a read error, given a far larger clone one base away. The same CDR3 arises from other DNA sequences in this sample as well. The chain has TRBV4-1 and TRBJ2-6, with a weak D call TRBD1 (5 bases). The CDR3 is made up of 16 amino acids. Trimming left V 0 bases short and J 0 bases short, with 6 bases between. Germline CDR1 and CDR2: MGHRA and YSYEKL. The CDR3 loop is CASSQERGSGANVLTF. The CDR3, as DNA: TGCGCCAGCAGCCAAGAAAGGGGCTCTGGGGCCAACGTCCTGACTTTC.

This clone was counted once. The genes are TRBV19 and TRBJ1-1; 7 bases map to TRBD1. V lost 3 bases, J lost 1 base, and 5 bases stayed unmatched. CDR1 and CDR2 (germline): LNHDA, SQIVND (reference sequence). The CDR3 length is 15 residues. CDR3 amino acids: CASSITGVSNTEAFF. CDR3 in DNA: TGTGCCAGTAGTATCACAGGGGTCTCGAACACTGAAGCTTTCTTT.

The V gene is TRBV21-1, the J gene TRBJ1-2; the DNA was not used to check the table's D call, TRBD1. TRBV21-1 is labeled a pseudogene. The CDR3 consists of 17 residues. The CDR3 DNA follows: TGTGCCAGCAGCGGGGTTGACAGGGGGAGGAAGTCGGGAGGCTACACCTTC. Its translation: CASSGVDRGRKSGGYTF.

The gene calls are TRBV7-2 and TRBJ1-3; the match to TRBD1 covers 7 bases. The CDR3 has 16 amino acids. CDR1 is SGHTA and CDR2 is FQGNSA in the germline V gene. V was pared by 5 bases and J by 2 bases, with 9 bases of the junction left unmatched. CDR3 bases: TGTGCCAGCAGCCACCCAGACAGGGCCCCTGGAAACACCATATATTTT. Translating gives CASSHPDRAPGNTIYF.

The gene calls are TRBV15 and TRBJ2-7; TRBD1 agrees at 11 bases. CDR1 and CDR2 from the germline V gene are LNHNV and YYDKDF (reference sequence). V shed 5 bases, J shed 2 bases, and the junction held 2 bases outside the gene matches. This CDR3 comprises 14 residues. This CDR3 is CATSRDRGAYEQYF. As DNA, the CDR3 is TGTGCCACCAGCCGGGACAGGGGGGCCTACGAGCAGTACTTC.

The rearrangement uses TRBV6-1 and TRBJ1-2; 8 bases line up with TRBD1. This CDR3 is built from 16 residues. The V segment lost 0 bases and the J segment 4 bases; nucleotides outside the gene matches: 7. Germline lookup yields CDR1 MNHNS and CDR2 SASEGT. This CDR3 is CASSEASDRVGYGYTF. CDR3 nucleotide sequence: TGTGCCAGCAGTGAAGCTTCGGACAGGGTAGGCTATGGCTACACCTTC.

In this sample, this clone turned up a few times. The chain joins TRBV2 to TRBJ2-7; tentative D call: TRBD2 (5 bases). Germline V gene sequence: CDR1 SNHLY, CDR2 FYNNEI. This CDR3 has 14 residues. The V end lost 4 bases, the J end lost 0 bases, and 10 bases lay between the germline ends. In DNA form, the CDR3 reads TGTGCCAGCAGTGTAAGTCGGGGCTCCTACGAGCAGTACTTC. Translated: CASSVSRGSYEQYF.

Written as DNA, the CDR3 is TGCGCCAGCAGCTTGATAAGGGGCTACGAGCAGTACTTC. Amino acids: CASSLIRGYEQYF. V is TRBV5-1 and J is TRBJ2-7; the D gene is possibly TRBD1 (5 bases). Germline assignment: CDR1 SGHRS and CDR2 YFSETQ. Trimming cost V 1 base and J 3 bases, with 8 bases left between them. The CDR3 loop spans 13 amino acids.

The chain recombines TRBV5-1 with TRBJ2-5, with D perhaps matching TRBD2 (7 bases). The V gene lost 4 bases and the J gene lost 5 bases, with 15 bases spanning the gap. Germline loops: CDR1 SGHRS, CDR2 YFSETQ. This CDR3 is built from 14 residues. CDR3 in amino acids: CASSEGGAGETQYF. CDR3 DNA: TGCGCCAGCAGCGAGGGGGGGGCTGGGGAGACCCAGTACTTC.

This chain joins TRBV7-2 and TRBJ2-5, with no clear D. The CDR3 covers 15 residues. With 2 bases removed from V and 1 base from J, the gap between germline ends came to 11 bases. The germline CDR1 and CDR2 sequences are SGHTA and FQGNSA. The CDR3, as DNA: TGTGCCAGCAGCTTACCTAGGCAGCTCCAAGAGACCCAGTACTTC. Encoded protein: CASSLPRQLQETQYF.

The CDR3 nucleotides are TGTGCCAGCAGCTTTGGCCGCACAAGCACAGATACGCAGTATTTT. Its translation: CASSFGRTSTDTQYF. V and J are TRBV11-2 and TRBJ2-3; D uncertain. Germline CDR1 reads SGHAT; CDR2 reads FQNNGV. Trimming took 3 bases from V and 0 from J, leaving 10 bases between them. The CDR3 contains 15 residues.

The rearrangement joins TRBV7-2 to TRBJ2-5; D might be TRBD1 (6 bases). The germline V gene has CDR1 SGHTA and CDR2 FQGNSA. Deletions cut 3 bases from V and 5 bases from J, with 13 bases between. This CDR3 has 14 amino acids. The CDR3 loop reads CASSFKTGRETQYF. The DNA for the CDR3 is TGTGCCAGCAGCTTTAAAACAGGGCGGGAGACCCAGTACTTC.

V is TRBV4-1 and J is TRBJ1-3; the D is unclear. The CDR3 is 17 amino acids. V lost 0 bases and J lost 0, with 12 bases in between. Germline assignment: CDR1 MGHRA and CDR2 YSYEKL. The CDR3, as DNA: TGCGCCAGCAGCCAAGACAACGGACGGGGCTCTGGAAACACCATATATTTT. Its protein is CASSQDNGRGSGNTIYF.

The rearrangement uses TRBV7-9 and TRBJ1-1; D possibly corresponds to TRBD1 (6 bases). Trimming took 5 bases from V and 2 from J, leaving 21 bases between them. The V gene's germline CDR1 is SEHNR and CDR2 FQNEAQ (reference sequence). This CDR3 contains 17 residues. The CDR3 DNA follows: TGTGCCAGCAGCCGGCGTATAGGACAGTTTTCCAACACTGAAGCTTTCTTT. This encodes CASSRRIGQFSNTEAFF.

V gene TRBV6-5 combines with J gene TRBJ1-5; TRBD1 agrees at 7 bases. V lost 5 bases to trimming and J lost 2 bases; unmatched junction nucleotides: 6. The germline V gene encodes CDR1 MNHEY and CDR2 SVGAGI. The CDR3 consists of 15 residues. CDR3 region: CASSQDRDGNQPQHF. The CDR3, as DNA: TGTGCCAGCAGTCAAGACAGGGACGGCAATCAGCCCCAGCATTTT.

The rearrangement uses TRBV6-6 and TRBJ1-2, with 7 bases lining up with TRBD1. Germline lookup yields CDR1 MNHNY and CDR2 SVGAGI (reference sequence). Trimming cost V 2 bases and J 2 bases; bases outside gene matches: 8. The CDR3 is made up of 16 amino acids. In nucleotides, the CDR3 is TGTGCCAGCAGTTACCTGCGGACAGGATTGAACTATGGCTACACCTTC. As protein: CASSYLRTGLNYGYTF.

The V and J genes are TRBV19 and TRBJ2-4, with 12 bases aligning to TRBD1. The CDR3 runs to 19 residues. CDR1 and CDR2 from the germline V gene are LNHDA and SQIVND (reference sequence). Trimming took 7 bases from V and 1 from J; bases not matched to a gene: 14. The CDR3, as DNA: TGTGCCAGTAAACCCGGGACAGGGGGCTATGAGGCGGCCAAAAACATTCAGTACTTC. It codes for CASKPGTGGYEAAKNIQYF.

This clone was recorded only once. The rearrangement joins TRBV27 to TRBJ2-2, with 9 bases lining up with TRBD2. The length of the CDR3 is 16 residues. Trimming took 2 bases from V and 1 from J; bases not matched to a gene: 2. CDR1 and CDR2 (germline): MNHEY, SMNVEV (reference sequence). CDR3: CASSLTLAGNTGELFF. The CDR3 bases are TGTGCCAGCAGTTTAACACTAGCGGGGAACACCGGGGAGCTGTTTTTT.